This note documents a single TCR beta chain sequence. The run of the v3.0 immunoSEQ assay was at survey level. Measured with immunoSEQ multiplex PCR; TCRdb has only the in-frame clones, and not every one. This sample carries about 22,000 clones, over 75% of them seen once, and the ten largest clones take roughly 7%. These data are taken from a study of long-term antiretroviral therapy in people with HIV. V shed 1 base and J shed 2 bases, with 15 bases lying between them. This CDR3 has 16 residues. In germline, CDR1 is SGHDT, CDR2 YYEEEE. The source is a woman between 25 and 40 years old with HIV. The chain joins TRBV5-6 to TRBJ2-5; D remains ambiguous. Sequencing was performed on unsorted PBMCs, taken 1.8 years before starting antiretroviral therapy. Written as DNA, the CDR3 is TGTGCCAGCAGCTTGATTTCTGGGAACGCACAAGAGACCCAGTACTTC. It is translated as CASSLISGNAQETQYF.